What follows are 22 T cell receptor beta chains derived from one specimen sequenced in a study of T cells in Graves' hyperthyroidism and ophthalmopathy. Researchers amplified the TCR beta CDR3 regions from RNA transcripts. The HTBI primer set was used in a first-round RT-PCR of the TCR CDR3. TCRdb re-analysed the multiplex PCR reads in MiXCR, keeping a single row per CDR3 protein. The data show some 460,000 distinct CDR3 sequences, about 15% seen once. The sequenced sample was blood. These receptors all come from a woman aged 18-29 years with Graves' hyperthyroidism.

The rearrangement links TRBV11-2 to TRBJ1-3; D ambiguous. The germline V gene has CDR1 SGHAT and CDR2 FQNNGV. This CDR3 comprises 17 residues. The V gene lost 0 bases and the J gene lost 0 bases, with 12 bases spanning the gap. CDR3 in DNA: TGTGCCAGCAGCTTAGAAGGCAGGCAACCCTCTGGAAACACCATATATTTT. This gives the protein CASSLEGRQPSGNTIYF.

This clonotype was observed a handful of times. V and J are TRBV20-1 and TRBJ1-2; D remains unclear. The V gene's germline CDR1 is DFQATT and CDR2 SNEGSKA (reference sequence). This CDR3 is built from 15 residues. The V end was cut by 6 bases, the J end by 4 bases, with 21 bases between. In DNA form, the CDR3 reads TGCAGTGCCGAACCTCAACTCCCCGGCGGCTATGGCTACACCTTC. Protein sequence: CSAEPQLPGGYGYTF.

The chain is built from TRBV4-3 and TRBJ2-7; 16 bases line up with TRBD2. Germline lookup yields CDR1 LGHNA and CDR2 YSLEER. Trimming took 4 bases from V and 2 from J; bases not matched to a gene: 2. This CDR3 has 16 residues. The chain's CDR3 is CASSPGTSGGAYEQYF. The CDR3 DNA follows: TGCGCCAGCAGCCCCGGGACTAGCGGGGGGGCCTACGAGCAGTACTTC.

The chain joins TRBV9 to TRBJ2-1; TRBD2 matches at 10 bases. The CDR3 runs 15 residues. Looked up from germline, CDR1 is SGDLS and CDR2 is YYNGEE. V trimming: 0 bases; J trimming: 6 bases; junction bases outside the gene matches: 3. The CDR3 region has the DNA TGTGCCAGCAGCGTAGAGTCTAGCGGGAGCAATGAGCAGTTCTTC. Amino acid sequence: CASSVESSGSNEQFF.

Many counts were recorded for this clonotype. The chain is built from TRBV7-7 and TRBJ1-1, with unresolved D. Trimming shortened V by 6 bases and J by 1 base, and 9 bases separated the two germline ends. CDR1 and CDR2 from the germline V gene are SSHAT and FNYEAQ (reference sequence). The CDR3 runs to 13 residues. DNA of the CDR3: TGTGCCAGCAGTTTGTCCAGGAACACTGAAGCTTTCTTT. Protein sequence: CASSLSRNTEAFF.

The V and J genes are TRBV6-5 and TRBJ1-5; D remains ambiguous. Trimming shortened V by 0 bases and J by 3 bases, and 12 bases separated the two germline ends. Germline CDR1 and CDR2: MNHEY and SVGAGI. This CDR3 region has 16 residues. DNA for the CDR3: TGTGCCAGCAGTTACTCTATAGGCACCCTCAATCAGCCCCAGCATTTT. It translates to CASSYSIGTLNQPQHF.

This clonotype came up a few times. V is TRBV24-1 and J is TRBJ2-5, with TRBD1 as a possible D gene (5 bases). V lost 4 bases and J lost 5, with 13 bases in between. The germline CDR1 and CDR2 sequences are KGHDR and SFDVKD. This CDR3 has 14 amino acids. CDR3 DNA: TGTGCCACCAGTGACAGGGTCGATTCGGAGACCCAGTACTTC. It specifies CATSDRVDSETQYF.

This clonotype has at least ten counts. The V call is TRBV7-9, the J call TRBJ2-5; D call uncertain. This CDR3 is 12 amino acids long. Between the trimmed V and J ends, which lost 6 bases and 2 bases, there was a span of 7 bases. Germline V gives CDR1 SEHNR, CDR2 FQNEAQ (reference sequence). The CDR3 DNA reads as TGTGCCAGCAGGATTGGGCAAGAGACCCAGTACTTC. Its translation is CASRIGQETQYF.

The genes are TRBV24-1 and TRBJ2-2; the D gene is possibly TRBD1 (5 bases). Trimming stripped 3 bases from V and 2 bases from J, with 12 bases between. This CDR3 region has 16 residues. Germline CDR1 is KGHDR and CDR2 is SFDVKD. CDR3 amino acids: CATSDRGGANTGELFF. The CDR3 DNA reads TGTGCCACCAGTGATAGGGGCGGAGCAAACACCGGGGAGCTGTTTTTT.

This clonotype has just a few counts. The rearrangement links TRBV7-9 to TRBJ1-1; TRBD1 is a possible D gene (5 bases). V lost 2 bases, J lost 1 base, and 11 bases lay in between. This CDR3 has 15 amino acids. The germline gives CDR1 SEHNR, CDR2 FQNEAQ (reference sequence). CDR3 sequence (DNA): TGTGCCAGCAGCTTATCCGGACAATCGAACACTGAAGCTTTCTTT. Residues: CASSLSGQSNTEAFF.

At least ten counts were recorded for this clonotype. The rearrangement uses TRBV5-1 and TRBJ2-3; D possibly corresponds to TRBD1 (8 bases). The germline V gene has CDR1 SGHRS and CDR2 YFSETQ. The CDR3 extends over 15 amino acids. V lost 3 bases and J lost 3, with 14 bases in between. The CDR3 region is CASSSGGDRTDTQYF. CDR3 DNA: TGCGCCAGCAGCTCTGGGGGGGACAGGACAGATACGCAGTATTTT.

This clonotype was seen many times. The V gene is TRBV20-1, the J gene TRBJ2-5; 12 positions match TRBD1. The junction had 7 bases not matched to a gene; V was cut back by 2 bases and J by 6 bases. The CDR3 is 15 residues long. Germline V lookup: CDR1 DFQATT, CDR2 SNEGSKA (reference sequence). CDR3 amino acids: CSARYRDRGRKTQYF. The CDR3 nucleotides read TGCAGTGCTAGATACCGGGACAGGGGGCGGAAGACCCAGTACTTC.

The V call is TRBV20-1, the J call TRBJ1-4, with 8 bases matching TRBD1. Trimming at V came to 5 bases and at J to 0 bases, leaving 11 bases not matched to a gene. The length of the CDR3 is 17 residues. Per germline, CDR1 DFQATT and CDR2 SNEGSKA (reference sequence). Here the CDR3 DNA reads TGCAGTGCTTGGGACAGGAGTACAAGGACAACTAATGAAAAACTGTTTTTT. Its translation is CSAWDRSTRTTNEKLFF.

Note on this clonotype: Since a much larger clone is just one base distant, this may be a read error. This rearrangement joins TRBV7-2 to TRBJ2-1; a weak D match, TRBD2 (6 bases). Looked up from germline, CDR1 is SGHTA and CDR2 is FQGNSA. The CDR3 has 16 amino acids. The CDR3: CANSLRRDNLYNEQFF. The CDR3 nucleotides are TGTGCCAACAGCTTAAGGCGGGATAATCTGTACAATGAGCAGTTCTTC.

Ten or more counts support this clonotype. The rearrangement joins TRBV5-1 to TRBJ1-1, with D hard to call. Germline-derived CDR1 and CDR2 are SGHRS and YFSETQ. V was pared by 1 base and J by 10 bases, with 14 bases between. The CDR3 covers 13 residues. The CDR3 here is CASSLQATGRAFF. In DNA, the CDR3 is TGCGCCAGCAGCTTGCAGGCTACGGGTCGAGCTTTCTTT.

V is TRBV5-1 and J is TRBJ1-1, with D possibly being TRBD1 (6 bases). The germline V gene has CDR1 SGHRS and CDR2 YFSETQ. The germline V and J ends were trimmed by 4 bases and 0 bases, with 16 bases remaining between them. The CDR3 length is 16 residues. This CDR3 is CASSPHRARMNTEAFF. The CDR3 nucleotides are TGCGCCAGCAGCCCCCACAGGGCGCGGATGAACACTGAAGCTTTCTTT.

This clonotype was seen a handful of times. The V call is TRBV20-1, the J call TRBJ2-1, with D hard to call. V dropped 3 bases and J dropped 9 bases, with 15 bases sitting between them. Germline CDR1 reads DFQATT; CDR2 reads SNEGSKA (reference sequence). The CDR3 has 13 residues. The CDR3 here is CSARAPPVGEQFF. The CDR3 nucleotides read TGCAGTGCTAGGGCACCCCCAGTGGGTGAGCAGTTCTTC.

This clonotype was detected a few times. This sequence joins TRBV29-1 and TRBJ1-1; 7 bases are a match to TRBD1. CDR3 size: 18 residues. Germline trimming cut 5 bases from V and 0 bases from J; bases unmatched to any gene: 18. Germline assignment: CDR1 SQVTM and CDR2 ANQGSEA. In nucleotides, the CDR3 is TGCAGCGTTATCAGACAGGGCTCTAAAAACGGGTTGAACACTGAAGCTTTCTTT. Its translation is CSVIRQGSKNGLNTEAFF.

This clonotype showed up many times. V is TRBV5-8 and J is TRBJ1-2, with D possibly TRBD1 on 6 matching bases. Germline CDR1 is SGHTS and CDR2 is YDEGEE. This CDR3 spans 15 amino acids. V lost 0 bases and J lost 3, with 12 bases in between. CDR3 DNA: TGTGCCAGCAGCTTGGGAACCAGGGGCGACTATGGCTACACCTTC. Residues: CASSLGTRGDYGYTF.

This clonotype was seen many times. The chain uses TRBV29-1 and TRBJ2-7; 9 positions agree with TRBD1. CDR3 size: 15 residues. V was clipped by 6 bases and J by 5 bases; unmatched bases: 14. Looked up from germline, CDR1 is SQVTM and CDR2 is ANQGSEA. The CDR3 nucleotides read TGCAGCGTCCGGGGTCGGGGACAGGGTGAGCACGAGCAGTACTTC. Amino acid sequence: CSVRGRGQGEHEQYF.

At least ten counts were recorded for this clonotype. The chain carries TRBV20-1 and TRBJ1-5; D is unresolved. V dropped 2 bases and J dropped 5 bases, with 10 bases sitting between them. Germline V gene data show CDR1 as DFQATT and CDR2 as SNEGSKA (reference sequence). CDR3 length equals 13 residues. CDR3 residues: CSARIRQDQPQHF. CDR3 bases: TGCAGTGCTAGAATAAGGCAGGATCAGCCCCAGCATTTT.

This clonotype was seen more than once but under ten times. One junction end disagrees with the germline gene, perhaps due to a read error. The chain combines TRBV28 with TRBJ1-3, with D possibly being TRBD1 (5 bases). The CDR3 consists of 15 residues. CDR1 and CDR2 (germline): MDHEN, SYDVKM. The DNA for the CDR3 is TGTGCCACCAGTTTTGGGGGGGAAAGTGGAAACACCATATATTTT. This codes for CATSFGGESGNTIYF.